This T cell receptor (beta chain) derives from a study of T cells in localized non-small cell lung cancer. Findings and limits, study-wide: Among the tissues sampled, uninvolved adjacent lung had the highest T cell clonality, above tumor.

This table comes from immunoSEQ multiplex PCR, and its TCRdb copy is limited to in-frame clones, with some not included. Of 31,000 or so clones in the sample, roughly 88% were seen once. Trimming took off 2 bases at V and 3 bases at J, with 20 bases between the two ends. Germline-derived CDR1 and CDR2 are MNHEY and SMNVEV (reference sequence). CDR3 length: 17 amino acids. Concerning this clone itself: Its antigen is still unknown.

This receptor was identified in a woman aged 40-69 years with stage III lung adenocarcinoma. Sequencing was performed on peripheral blood mononuclear cells, taken before any cancer treatment. The chain employs TRBV27 and TRBJ2-7; D unclear. CDR3 in amino acids: CASSLGPSELALYEQYF. The CDR3 DNA sequence: TGTGCCAGCAGTTTAGGTCCTTCCGAGCTCGCCCTCTACGAGCAGTACTTC.